Following are 8 T cell receptor beta chains from one sample sequenced in a study of blood T cell repertoires in COVID-19. The table came from immunoSEQ multiplex PCR; TCRdb's copy has only in-frame clones and leaves some out. The data show under 350,000 clones, more than 85% seen once. Sequences were obtained from peripheral blood. The receptors shown here come from a man aged 18-30 years with active or convalescent COVID-19.

V gene TRBV7-3 combines with J gene TRBJ2-2; the match to TRBD1 covers 8 bases. The CDR3 is made up of 14 amino acids. Germline CDR1 SGHTA, CDR2 FQGTGA. Unmatched junction bases numbered 5, after V lost 5 bases and J lost 6 bases. The CDR3 is CASSVQGAAGELFF. DNA of the CDR3: TGTGCCAGCAGCGTGCAGGGGGCGGCCGGGGAGCTGTTTTTT. Variable domain in full (rest from reference TRBV7-3 and TRBJ2-2): GAGVSQTPSNKVTEKGKYVELRCDPISGHTALYWYRQSLGQGPEFLIYFQGTGAADDSGLPNDRFFAVRPEGSVSTLKIQRTERGDSAVYLCASSVQGAAGELFFGEGSRLTVL.

The V call is TRBV6-5, the J call TRBJ2-1; D call uncertain. The CDR3 contains 15 residues. V shed 11 bases and J shed 0 bases, with 17 bases lying between them. Germline V lookup: CDR1 MNHEY, CDR2 SVGAGI. For the CDR3, the DNA is TGTGCCGCATCGCTTATGAGAGGCTCCTACAATGAGCAGTTCTTC. This gives the protein CAASLMRGSYNEQFF.

The chain links TRBV11-2 to TRBJ2-1; the D gene is possibly TRBD1 (6 bases). Trimming left V 4 bases short and J 7 bases short, with 17 bases between. CDR3 length: 15 residues. The V gene's germline CDR1 is SGHAT and CDR2 FQNNGV. The DNA for the CDR3 is TGTGCCAGCAGCTCGCATCAGGGGATTTTTAATGAGCAGTTCTTC. Translating it yields CASSSHQGIFNEQFF.

CDR3 sequence: CASSTPATYEQYF. The DNA for the CDR3 is TGTGCCAGCAGCACCCCCGCGACCTACGAGCAGTACTTC. This chain uses TRBV11-3 with TRBJ2-7; D unresolved. CDR3 size: 13 residues. Trimming cost V 5 bases and J 2 bases, with 10 bases left between them. The germline V gene encodes CDR1 SGHNT and CDR2 YENEEA.

This sequence joins TRBV28 and TRBJ2-7, with D perhaps matching TRBD1 (5 bases). Germline V lookup: CDR1 MDHEN, CDR2 SYDVKM. The CDR3 has 14 amino acids. Deletions cut 4 bases from V and 4 bases from J, with 14 bases between. The CDR3 region has the DNA TGTGCCAGCAGTTGGGGCAGCAGGACATACGAGCAGTACTTC. Protein product: CASSWGSRTYEQYF.

The rearrangement joins TRBV28 to TRBJ1-5, with 8 bases aligning to TRBD1. Trimming cost V 2 bases and J 2 bases; bases outside gene matches: 2. The CDR3 loop spans 15 amino acids. Germline CDR1 reads MDHEN; CDR2 reads SYDVKM. The CDR3 region is CASSLDRGGNQPQHF. In nucleotides, the CDR3 is TGTGCCAGCAGTTTAGACAGGGGAGGCAATCAGCCCCAGCATTTT.

The V gene is TRBV9, the J gene TRBJ2-5, with 11 positions matching TRBD2. The germline V gene encodes CDR1 SGDLS and CDR2 YYNGEE. The V gene end was trimmed by 4 bases and the J gene end by 2 bases; junction bases not matched to a gene: 7. The CDR3 sequence is 16 residues long. CDR3 region: CASSPGTSGTQETQYF. In DNA form, the CDR3 reads TGTGCCAGCAGCCCAGGGACTAGCGGTACTCAAGAGACCCAGTACTTC.

The V gene is TRBV27, the J gene TRBJ2-7; D perhaps matches TRBD1 (6 bases). The germline CDR1 and CDR2 sequences are MNHEY and SMNVEV (reference sequence). The CDR3 loop spans 14 amino acids. V lost 6 bases, J lost 6 bases, and 18 bases lay in between. CDR3 coding DNA: TGTGCCAGCAGCACAGCAGGGGCAAGCTTCGAGCAGTACTTC. Amino acids: CASSTAGASFEQYF.